This is a list of T cell receptor beta chains from one sample in a study of memory CD4+ T cells and cytomegalovirus serostatus. Method: immunoSEQ multiplex PCR; TCRdb's copy keeps in-frame clones and lacks some. The sample has tens of thousands of clones, approximately 74% seen once. Sequencing was done on a sample of memory CD4+ T cells from blood. These receptors all stem from an adult in good health and CMV-seropositive. The CDR3 runs from the conserved cysteine through the conserved F or W. D genes are given only for firm matches. Size tells how often a clone was seen (once, few, many) or the class of an expanded clone, and some rows leave it out.

abundance	d_gene	v_gene	j_gene	CDR3aa	CDR3nt
NA	TRBD2	TRBV29-1	TRBJ2-2	CSVTDYEPGGAGELFF	TGCAGCGTGACCGACTACGAACCCGGGGGGGCCGGGGAGCTGTTTTTT
NA	NA	TRBV7-8	TRBJ2-5	CASGAGSQETQYF	TGTGCCAGCGGAGCAGGCTCTCAAGAGACCCAGTACTTC
few	NA	TRBV10-1	TRBJ2-3	CASRETTTDTQYF	TGCGCCAGCAGGGAGACTACCACAGATACGCAGTATTTT
NA	NA	TRBV5-5	TRBJ1-2	CASSPLGGKDRKGYYGYTF	TGTGCCAGCAGCCCGCTAGGTGGAAAGGACAGAAAGGGCTACTATGGCTACACCTTC
NA	TRBD1	TRBV25-1	TRBJ2-7	CASSKVDRDLSEQYF	TGTGCCAGCAGTAAAGTAGACAGGGATCTCAGCGAGCAGTACTTC
NA	NA	TRBV7-2	TRBJ1-2	CASSPGPGGYGYTF	TGTGCCAGCAGCCCGGGACCGGGAGGCTATGGCTACACCTTC
NA	TRBD1	TRBV7-9	TRBJ2-5	CASSPGDRYQETQYF	TGTGCCAGCAGCCCGGGGGACAGGTACCAAGAGACCCAGTACTTC
few	NA	TRBV2	TRBJ1-1	CASRLTTEAFF	TGTGCCAGCAGACTGACGACTGAAGCTTTCTTT
NA	NA	TRBV5-6	TRBJ2-1	CASSFRGLQDEQFF	TGTGCCAGCAGCTTCAGGGGTCTACAAGATGAGCAGTTCTTC
NA	NA	TRBV5-1	TRBJ2-7	CASSLALAGDYEQYF	TGCGCCAGCAGCTTGGCGCTGGCAGGGGACTACGAGCAGTACTTC
NA	NA	TRBV4-1	TRBJ1-2	CASSQPTQLLYGYTF	TGCGCCAGCAGCCAACCAACACAGCTCCTGTATGGCTACACCTTC
NA	NA	TRBV7-8	TRBJ2-7	CASTPRWQRLSEQYF	TGTGCCAGCACCCCCCGGTGGCAGAGGCTGTCCGAGCAGTACTTC
NA	TRBD1	TRBV29-1	TRBJ1-2	CSVALQGTNYGYTF	TGCAGCGTGGCCCTACAGGGGACTAACTATGGCTACACCTTC
NA	TRBD1	TRBV29-1	TRBJ2-1	CSVVRDRGGNNEQFF	TGCAGCGTTGTGAGGGACAGGGGTGGAAACAATGAGCAGTTCTTC
NA	TRBD1	TRBV5-1	TRBJ2-2	CASSPEAGGNTGELFF	TGCGCCAGCAGTCCAGAGGCAGGGGGGAACACCGGGGAGCTGTTTTTT
NA	TRBD2	TRBV7-2	TRBJ2-3	CASSLVGLSGDTQYF	TGTGCCAGCAGCTTAGTGGGACTATCGGGAGATACGCAGTATTTT
NA	TRBD1	TRBV16	TRBJ1-2	CASSQWTGANYGYTF	TGTGCCAGCAGCCAATGGACAGGAGCTAACTATGGCTACACCTTC
NA	TRBD1	TRBV19	TRBJ2-7	CASNKAGTGFNEQYF	TGTGCCAGTAACAAGGCCGGGACAGGGTTCAACGAGCAGTACTTC
NA	NA	TRBV11-3	TRBJ2-2	CASSLQRGENTGELFF	TGTGCCAGCAGCCTCCAGAGGGGAGAGAACACCGGGGAGCTGTTTTTT
NA	TRBD1	TRBV7-9	TRBJ1-3	CASSRTGTGNTIYF	TGTGCCAGCAGCCGGACAGGGACCGGAAACACCATATATTTT
NA	TRBD1	TRBV7-9	TRBJ2-7	CASSFTGVSNEQYF	TGTGCCAGCAGCTTCACAGGGGTCAGCAACGAGCAGTACTTC
NA	NA	TRBV6-6	TRBJ2-3	CASSEGHFTDTQYF	TGTGCCAGCAGTGAGGGACACTTCACAGATACGCAGTATTTT
NA	TRBD1	TRBV14	TRBJ2-5	CASSPMTGGWETQYF	TGTGCCAGCAGCCCAATGACAGGGGGCTGGGAGACCCAGTACTTC
NA	NA	TRBV19	TRBJ2-6	CASSIGYDLYRRSGANVLTF	TGTGCCAGTAGTATTGGGTATGACCTCTACCGTCGCTCTGGGGCCAACGTCCTGACTTTC
few	TRBD1	TRBV5-5	TRBJ2-7	CASSQGTGGRYEQYF	TGTGCCAGCAGCCAAGGGACAGGGGGCCGATACGAGCAGTACTTC
NA	TRBD1	TRBV18	TRBJ2-1	CASSPQSGTGEDNEQFF	TGTGCCAGCTCACCACAAAGCGGGACAGGGGAGGACAATGAGCAGTTCTTC
NA	NA	TRBV11-3	TRBJ2-7	CASSLSRFDEQYF	TGTGCCAGCAGCTTAAGCAGGTTCGACGAGCAGTACTTC
NA	NA	TRBV7-2	TRBJ1-6	CASSLRADSPLHF	TGTGCCAGCAGCTTACGTGCAGATTCACCCCTCCACTTT
NA	TRBD1	TRBV4-2	TRBJ2-3	CASGPGQGPYSTDTQYF	TGTGCCTCTGGACCGGGACAGGGGCCCTATAGCACAGATACGCAGTATTTT
NA	NA	TRBV5-6	TRBJ2-6	CASSSPGAQSGANVLTF	TGTGCCAGCAGCTCTCCTGGGGCACAATCTGGGGCCAACGTCCTGACTTTC
NA	NA	TRBV5-1	TRBJ1-1	CASSPDPVGGVNTEAFF	TGCGCCAGCAGCCCGGACCCTGTAGGAGGGGTGAACACTGAAGCTTTCTTT
NA	NA	TRBV10-3	TRBJ2-1	CACGEAGAQNEQFF	TGTGCCTGTGGAGAGGCGGGGGCCCAAAATGAGCAGTTCTTC
NA	NA	TRBV6-1	TRBJ2-7	CASSEDGSTSYEQYF	TGTGCCAGCAGTGAGGACGGATCGACCTCCTACGAGCAGTACTTC
NA	NA	TRBV7-6	TRBJ2-1	CASSPSVDEQFF	TGTGCCAGCAGCCCCAGTGTCGATGAGCAGTTCTTC
NA	NA	TRBV5-1	TRBJ2-7	CASSLAVSLNEQYF	TGCGCCAGCAGCTTGGCCGTCAGTTTGAACGAGCAGTACTTC
NA	TRBD1	TRBV18	TRBJ1-5	CASSSFGQGSNQPQHF	TGTGCCAGCTCATCGTTTGGACAGGGAAGCAATCAGCCCCAGCATTTT
NA	TRBD1	TRBV5-1	TRBJ2-5	CASSWTGGSDETQYF	TGCGCCAGCAGCTGGACAGGGGGCTCAGACGAGACCCAGTACTTC
NA	NA	TRBV2	TRBJ1-6	CASSVGDSPLHF	TGTGCCAGCAGTGTAGGGGATTCACCCCTCCACTTT
NA	TRBD1	TRBV27	TRBJ1-4	CASSPYEYRGEDEKLFF	TGTGCCAGCAGTCCGTACGAATACAGGGGGGAAGATGAAAAACTGTTTTTT
NA	NA	TRBV5-1	TRBJ1-2	CASSLVGEGDGYTF	TGCGCCAGCAGCTTGGTCGGGGAGGGTGATGGCTACACCTTC
NA	NA	TRBV5-5	TRBJ1-2	CASSLNRANYGYTF	TGTGCCAGCAGCTTGAACAGAGCTAACTATGGCTACACCTTC
NA	NA	TRBV7-6	TRBJ1-5	CASSRSISNQPQHF	TGTGCCAGCAGCCGGTCCATTAGCAATCAGCCCCAGCATTTT
NA	NA	TRBV2	TRBJ2-6	CASSELSSGANVLTF	TGTGCCAGCAGTGAATTGAGCTCTGGGGCCAACGTCCTGACTTTC
once	TRBD2	TRBV19	TRBJ2-1	CASSRVLAGDDNEQFF	TGTGCCAGTAGTAGGGTCCTGGCGGGGGACGATAATGAGCAGTTCTTC
NA	NA	TRBV5-1	TRBJ1-2	CASSLAAGYGYTF	TGCGCCAGCAGCTTGGCGGCGGGCTATGGCTACACCTTC
NA	NA	TRBV7-2	TRBJ2-5	CASSLEQGNPSQYF	TGTGCCAGCAGCTTAGAACAGGGAAACCCCAGCCAGTACTTC